The present TCR beta chain was sequenced within a study of blood T cell repertoires in COVID-19. Study context: COVID-19 samples from acute and convalescent phases originated in the United States, Italy and Spain. T cells, B-cell-depleted T cells, or PBMCs supplied cDNA or gDNA.

The data were produced by immunoSEQ multiplex PCR, yet TCRdb's version contains in-frame clones alone and is incomplete. Of roughly 260,000 clones listed, 75% to 95% were seen once; the top ten hold about 2.5%. With 5 bases clipped from V and 4 bases from J, the junction kept 1 base outside the gene matches. Germline V CDR1 and CDR2: MNHEY, SVGEGT. The CDR3 is 13 amino acids. Seattle-derived patients entered the study during active infection and were followed longitudinally. The sequence was collected from a person aged 18-35 years with COVID-19, enrolled during active disease. The chain uses TRBV6-2 or TRBV6-3 and TRBJ1-3, with 8 bases matching TRBD1. The specimen sequenced was peripheral blood. The CDR3 region has the DNA TGTGCCAGCAGTCGGACAGGGGGAAACACCATATATTTT. Encoded protein: CASSRTGGNTIYF.